This passage covers 15 T cell receptor beta chains from one sample sequenced in a study of blood T cell repertoires in COVID-19. Profiling relied on immunoSEQ multiplex PCR, and the TCRdb table lists in-frame clones only, not all of them. The profile shows around 700,000 clones, approximately 90% of them singletons. Sequencing was carried out using peripheral blood. The receptors stem from a woman younger than 30 with acute or convalescent COVID-19.

V gene TRBV11-2 combines with J gene TRBJ2-7, with a possible D match to TRBD2 (6 bases). Germline-derived CDR1 and CDR2 are SGHAT and FQNNGV. CDR3 length: 13 residues. With 3 bases removed from V and 7 bases from J, the gap between germline ends came to 13 bases. CDR3 DNA: TGTGCCAGCAGCTTTCGTCCTGCGGGGGAGCAGTACTTC. It yields the protein CASSFRPAGEQYF.

The J gene is TRBJ2-3, the V gene TRBV7-9, with 8 nucleotides matching TRBD2. J was trimmed by 5 bases and V by 5 bases; bases with no gene match: 6. The CDR3 loop spans 14 amino acids. CDR1 is SEHNR, CDR2 FQNEAQ, per germline (reference sequence). As DNA, the CDR3 is TGTGCCAGCAGCCCCGGACTAGCTGAAGATACGCAGTATTTT. It codes for CASSPGLAEDTQYF. The full variable domain, in which reference TRBV7-9 and TRBJ2-3 provide the parts outside the CDR3, is DTGVSQNPRHKITKRGQNVTFRCDPISEHNRLYWYRQTLGQGPEFLTYFQNEAQLEKSRLLSDRFSAERPKGSFSTLEIQRTEQGDSAMYLCASSPGLAEDTQYFGPGTRLTVL.

V usage is TRBV7-9 and J usage is TRBJ1-4, with TRBD1 matching 8 bases. With 5 bases clipped from V and 8 bases from J, the junction kept 7 bases outside the gene matches. Germline CDR1 SEHNR, CDR2 FQNEAQ (reference sequence). This CDR3 comprises 14 residues. The CDR3 region has the DNA TGTGCCAGCAGCACAGGGGGGGATCGAGAAAAACTGTTTTTT. It specifies CASSTGGDREKLFF.

Comments on this clone: The same CDR3 can be traced to other DNA sequences in this sample. The chain employs TRBV5-1 and TRBJ2-7; 11 bases fit TRBD2. The CDR3 spans 14 residues. CDR1 SGHRS and CDR2 YFSETQ come from the germline V gene. The J segment lost 2 bases and the V segment lost 5 bases, leaving 3 bases of the junction unmatched. The CDR3 DNA reads TGCGCCAGCAGTCTAGCGGGGGGCCCCTACGAGCAGTACTTC. Protein sequence: CASSLAGGPYEQYF.

The chain couples TRBV9 to TRBJ1-2; D is perhaps TRBD1 (5 bases). Trimming took 3 bases from V and 5 from J, leaving 14 bases between them. The CDR3 runs 14 residues. Germline values: CDR1 SGDLS, CDR2 YYNGEE. CDR3 nucleotide sequence: TGTGCCAGCAGCGGGGACGGGGGTTCTTATGGCTACACCTTC. It codes for CASSGDGGSYGYTF.

This clone turned up a few times. The chain joins TRBV25-1 to TRBJ2-2; 9 positions match TRBD1. Germline V CDR1 and CDR2: MGHDK, SYGVNS. This CDR3 comprises 15 residues. V shed 3 bases and J 6 bases; nucleotides not matched to a gene: 5. CDR3 protein: CASSDRDREAGELFF. The CDR3 nucleotides read TGTGCCAGCAGTGACCGGGACAGGGAGGCCGGGGAGCTGTTTTTT.

J is TRBJ1-1 and V is TRBV6-6, with no clear D. Germline CDR1 reads MNHNY; CDR2 reads SVGAGI (reference sequence). The CDR3 contains 14 residues. The V end was cut by 5 bases, the J end by 0 bases, with 10 bases between. As DNA, the CDR3 is TGTGCCAGCAGTCCCGACACCCTGAACACTGAAGCTTTCTTT. Translation gives CASSPDTLNTEAFF.

The chain uses TRBV14 and TRBJ2-7; D not certain. The germline gives CDR1 SGHDN, CDR2 FVKESK. This CDR3 comprises 12 residues. Deletions cut 4 bases from V and 1 base from J, with 5 bases between. DNA of the CDR3: TGTGCCAGCAGCCCCCGGTCCTACGAGCAGTACTTC. Protein: CASSPRSYEQYF.

This clone was detected once. This chain uses TRBV6-5 with TRBJ2-7, with a possible D match to TRBD1 (5 bases). Trimming stripped 8 bases from V and 1 base from J, with 15 bases between. The CDR3 is 14 amino acids. Germline V gives CDR1 MNHEY, CDR2 SVGAGI. DNA of the CDR3: TGTGCCAGCGCCGAGCAGGGTAGGTCCTACGAGCAGTACTTC. Translating gives CASAEQGRSYEQYF.

This clone was seen just once. The chain couples TRBV7-2 to TRBJ1-3; unclear D gene. The CDR3 has 14 amino acids. V lost 5 bases, J lost 0 bases, and 8 bases lay in between. CDR1 and CDR2 from the germline V gene are SGHTA and FQGNSA. CDR3 sequence reads: CASSLLRSGNTIYF. CDR3 nucleotide sequence: TGTGCCAGCAGCCTTCTACGCTCTGGAAACACCATATATTTT.

The V gene is TRBV6-1, the J gene TRBJ2-4; unclear D gene. This CDR3 region has 18 residues. CDR1 is MNHNS, CDR2 SASEGT, per germline. V gave up 0 bases and J gave up 0 bases, with 15 bases separating them. The DNA of the CDR3 is TGTGCCAGCAGTGAAGCGTTTAGATCCCAAATAGCCAAAAACATTCAGTACTTC. Its protein product is CASSEAFRSQIAKNIQYF.

This chain joins TRBV9 and TRBJ1-2, with TRBD1 matching 8 bases. This CDR3 is built from 14 residues. Losses at the gene ends were 0 bases for V and 7 bases for J; bases not matched to a gene: 5. Germline V gene data show CDR1 as SGDLS and CDR2 as YYNGEE. The CDR3: CASSVAGGGGGYTF. For the CDR3, the DNA is TGTGCCAGCAGCGTAGCAGGGGGCGGGGGTGGCTACACCTTC.

This rearrangement joins TRBV7-9 to TRBJ2-7; 7 bases line up with TRBD1. The CDR3 sequence is 15 residues long. Germline V gives CDR1 SEHNR, CDR2 FQNEAQ (reference sequence). V was clipped by 4 bases and J by 5 bases; unmatched bases: 11. The DNA for the CDR3 is TGTGCCAGCAGCTCTCGCCTTGGACAGGCGGACGAGCAGTACTTC. Translated: CASSSRLGQADEQYF. Full variable domain (remainder filled in from reference TRBV7-9 and TRBJ2-7): DTGVSQNPRHKITKRGQNVTFRCDPISEHNRLYWYRQTLGQGPEFLTYFQNEAQLEKSRLLSDRFSAERPKGSFSTLEIQRTEQGDSAMYLCASSSRLGQADEQYFGPGTRLTVT.

The chain uses TRBV3-1 (or the pseudogene TRBV3-2) and TRBJ1-1; weak D call: TRBD1 (6 bases). The V gene lost 3 bases and the J gene lost 7 bases, with 18 bases spanning the gap. Germline V lookup: CDR1 LGHDT, CDR2 YNNKEL (reference sequence). The CDR3 extends over 15 amino acids. This chain's CDR3 is CASSQRSTGKVEAFF. The CDR3 nucleotides are TGTGCCAGCAGCCAGAGAAGTACAGGGAAGGTTGAAGCTTTCTTT.

This clone was found a few times. The V gene is TRBV11-1, the J gene TRBJ1-3, with no clear D. The germline gives CDR1 SGHAT, CDR2 FQDESV (reference sequence). The V end was cut by 5 bases, the J end by 4 bases, with 15 bases between. The CDR3 totals 15 residues. This chain's CDR3 is CASSHPRETGNTIYF. The DNA for the CDR3 is TGTGCCAGCAGCCACCCGCGGGAGACAGGAAACACCATATATTTT.